This is a list of T cell receptor beta chains from one sample in a study of T cell changes during pregnancy in multiple sclerosis. Clones were sequenced by immunoSEQ multiplex PCR, and TCRdb holds only the in-frame ones, with some missing. The table lists about 40,000 clones, 80% to 90% of them singletons, with 0.45% to 0.6% in the top ten. This specimen was CD4+ T cells from peripheral blood mononuclear cells, taken in the first trimester of pregnancy. The receptors were gathered from a female donor with multiple sclerosis, enrolled in a pregnancy study. Both conserved end residues are part of each CDR3. Fields, in order: D gene, V gene, clone size, J gene, CDR3 DNA, CDR3 protein. The D gene is left open where the match is weak. A row's size may be missing; if present it is once, few, many or a size class.

D gene: TRBD2; V gene: TRBV14; clone size: .; J gene: TRBJ2-1; CDR3 DNA: TGTGCCAGCAGCCAAGAATTTGACGTAATCTGGACTAGCGGGTTCTCCTACAATGAGCAGTTCTTC; CDR3 protein: CASSQEFDVIWTSGFSYNEQFF
D gene: TRBD1; V gene: TRBV5-1; clone size: .; J gene: TRBJ2-7; CDR3 DNA: TGCGCCAGCAGTAATGACAGGGGGCGAATAAGGCAGTACTTC; CDR3 protein: CASSNDRGRIRQYF
D gene: .; V gene: TRBV7-6; clone size: .; J gene: TRBJ2-1; CDR3 DNA: TGTGCCAGCAGCTCCCGCGGAGGGTACAATGAGCAGTTCTTC; CDR3 protein: CASSSRGGYNEQFF
D gene: .; V gene: TRBV10-2; clone size: .; J gene: TRBJ1-1; CDR3 DNA: TGCGCCAGCAGTGACCCGCCGGACAGCTTCTTTAACACTGAAGCTTTCTTT; CDR3 protein: CASSDPPDSFFNTEAFF
D gene: TRBD2; V gene: TRBV27; clone size: few; J gene: TRBJ2-1; CDR3 DNA: TGTGCCAGCAGTTCCAACCGGGGACTAGCGGGAGTGAATGAGCAGTTCTTC; CDR3 protein: CASSSNRGLAGVNEQFF
D gene: .; V gene: TRBV7-2; clone size: .; J gene: TRBJ1-2; CDR3 DNA: TGTGCCAGCCAGGGCCGGGTCGGGGGCTACACCTTC; CDR3 protein: CASQGRVGGYTF
D gene: TRBD1; V gene: TRBV30; clone size: few; J gene: TRBJ1-1; CDR3 DNA: TGTGCCTGGAGTGTCGACAGGGCCGGGGCTTTCTTT; CDR3 protein: CAWSVDRAGAFF
D gene: TRBD2; V gene: TRBV11-2; clone size: .; J gene: TRBJ2-1; CDR3 DNA: TGTGCCAGCAGCTTAGATCCCCCCTCTAAGCGGGGGGGCTACAATGAGCAGTTCTTC; CDR3 protein: CASSLDPPSKRGGYNEQFF
D gene: .; V gene: TRBV30; clone size: .; J gene: TRBJ1-1; CDR3 DNA: TGTGCCTGGAGTGTAAGAACGGGGACTGAAGCTTTCTTT; CDR3 protein: CAWSVRTGTEAFF
D gene: TRBD2; V gene: TRBV30; clone size: .; J gene: TRBJ2-7; CDR3 DNA: TGTGCCTCGACCAAGGGGAGGGCAGCGTACGAGCAGTACTTC; CDR3 protein: CASTKGRAAYEQYF
D gene: TRBD1; V gene: TRBV19; clone size: .; J gene: TRBJ1-5; CDR3 DNA: TGTGCCAGTAGTCATAAGGGACAGGGTGTATTTCAGCCCCAGCATTTT; CDR3 protein: CASSHKGQGVFQPQHF
D gene: .; V gene: TRBV7-9; clone size: .; J gene: TRBJ2-3; CDR3 DNA: TGTGCCAGCAGCCCGGATACGGGGGAAACCACAGATACGCAGTATTTT; CDR3 protein: CASSPDTGETTDTQYF
D gene: .; V gene: TRBV5-8; clone size: once; J gene: TRBJ1-1; CDR3 DNA: TGTGCCAGCAGCATAATCAGGGTAGCTGAAGCTTTCTTT; CDR3 protein: CASSIIRVAEAFF
D gene: .; V gene: TRBV4-1; clone size: .; J gene: TRBJ1-2; CDR3 DNA: TGCGCCAGCAGCCAAGATTTAGCCCCAGGGGAAGCTAACTATGGCTACACCTTC; CDR3 protein: CASSQDLAPGEANYGYTF
D gene: .; V gene: TRBV30; clone size: .; J gene: TRBJ2-3; CDR3 DNA: TGTGCCTGGAAACGGGGTGGCACAGATACGCAGTATTTT; CDR3 protein: CAWKRGGTDTQYF
D gene: TRBD1; V gene: TRBV25-1; clone size: few; J gene: TRBJ1-3; CDR3 DNA: TGTGCCAGCAGCCGGACAGGGGATAACACCATATATTTT; CDR3 protein: CASSRTGDNTIYF
D gene: .; V gene: TRBV7-9; clone size: once; J gene: TRBJ1-1; CDR3 DNA: TGTGCCAGCAGCCAAAATAACCCAGGGGATCCCAAATTTGGGACTGAAGCTTTCTTT; CDR3 protein: CASSQNNPGDPKFGTEAFF
D gene: .; V gene: TRBV7-9; clone size: .; J gene: TRBJ2-2; CDR3 DNA: TGTGCCAGCAGCCCGGGACTCTACGGGGAGCTGTTTTTT; CDR3 protein: CASSPGLYGELFF
D gene: .; V gene: TRBV14; clone size: .; J gene: TRBJ2-4; CDR3 DNA: TGTGCCAGCAGCCAAGGACCAGCGAACATTCAGTACTTC; CDR3 protein: CASSQGPANIQYF
D gene: TRBD1; V gene: TRBV7-2; clone size: .; J gene: TRBJ2-1; CDR3 DNA: TGTGCCAGCAGCTTATGGACAGGAGGCAATGAGCAGTTCTTC; CDR3 protein: CASSLWTGGNEQFF
D gene: .; V gene: TRBV5-6; clone size: .; J gene: TRBJ1-1; CDR3 DNA: TGTGCCAGCAGCTACCAGGGTGACACTGAAGCTTTCTTT; CDR3 protein: CASSYQGDTEAFF
D gene: .; V gene: TRBV5-8; clone size: .; J gene: TRBJ1-4; CDR3 DNA: TGTGCCAGCAGCTTTTGGGGGGTTGGAGGTGAAAAACTGTTTTTT; CDR3 protein: CASSFWGVGGEKLFF
D gene: .; V gene: TRBV7-2; clone size: .; J gene: TRBJ1-2; CDR3 DNA: TGTGCCAGCAGCTCGGGAAGGGCACAGGGCTACACCTTC; CDR3 protein: CASSSGRAQGYTF
D gene: .; V gene: TRBV6-5; clone size: .; J gene: TRBJ1-2; CDR3 DNA: TGTGCCAGCAGTTACACCGGTTATTATGGCTACACCTTC; CDR3 protein: CASSYTGYYGYTF
D gene: .; V gene: TRBV7-8; clone size: .; J gene: TRBJ1-5; CDR3 DNA: TGTGCCAGCAGCTTCTTCGGGACACCCCAAAATCAGCCCCAGCATTTT; CDR3 protein: CASSFFGTPQNQPQHF
D gene: .; V gene: TRBV7-9; clone size: .; J gene: TRBJ1-2; CDR3 DNA: TGTGCCAGCAGCCTCCACCTAGCTAACTATGGCTACACCTTC; CDR3 protein: CASSLHLANYGYTF
D gene: TRBD1; V gene: TRBV15; clone size: .; J gene: TRBJ1-1; CDR3 DNA: TGTGCCACCAGCAGAGTACAGGGGGCTGGGACTGAAGCTTTCTTT; CDR3 protein: CATSRVQGAGTEAFF
D gene: .; V gene: TRBV15; clone size: .; J gene: TRBJ1-5; CDR3 DNA: TGTGCCACCAGCAGAGGACAGGAGGTCGGCAATCAGCCCCAGCATTTT; CDR3 protein: CATSRGQEVGNQPQHF
D gene: .; V gene: TRBV7-9; clone size: .; J gene: TRBJ1-2; CDR3 DNA: TGTGCCAGCGGGACTTCTTCCTATGGCTACACCTTC; CDR3 protein: CASGTSSYGYTF
D gene: TRBD1; V gene: TRBV15; clone size: .; J gene: TRBJ1-6; CDR3 DNA: TGTGCCACCAGCATACAGGGGGCGAGTGATTCACCCCTCCACTTT; CDR3 protein: CATSIQGASDSPLHF
D gene: .; V gene: TRBV7-9; clone size: .; J gene: TRBJ2-1; CDR3 DNA: TGTGCCAGCAGCTTAGAGCCTAGCGAAGATGAGCAGTTCTTC; CDR3 protein: CASSLEPSEDEQFF
D gene: .; V gene: TRBV1; clone size: .; J gene: TRBJ1-3; CDR3 DNA: TGCACCAGCAGCCAAAAGCCCCGTCTGACAGCCTCCTCTGGAAACACCATATATTTT; CDR3 protein: CTSSQKPRLTASSGNTIYF
D gene: .; V gene: TRBV9; clone size: .; J gene: TRBJ1-6; CDR3 DNA: TGTGCCAGCAGCGTAGGGTCAGGGATGTATAATTCACCCCTCCACTTT; CDR3 protein: CASSVGSGMYNSPLHF